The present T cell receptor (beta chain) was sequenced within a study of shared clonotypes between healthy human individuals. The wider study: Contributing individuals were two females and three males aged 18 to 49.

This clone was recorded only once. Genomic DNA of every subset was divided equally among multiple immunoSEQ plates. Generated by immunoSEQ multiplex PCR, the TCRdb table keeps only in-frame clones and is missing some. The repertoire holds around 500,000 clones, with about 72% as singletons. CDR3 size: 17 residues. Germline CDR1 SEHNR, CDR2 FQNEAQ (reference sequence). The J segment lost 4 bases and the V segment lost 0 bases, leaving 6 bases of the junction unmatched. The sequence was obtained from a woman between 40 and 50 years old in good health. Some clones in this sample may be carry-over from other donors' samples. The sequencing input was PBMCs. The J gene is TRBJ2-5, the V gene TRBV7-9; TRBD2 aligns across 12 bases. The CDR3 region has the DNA TGTGCCAGCAGCTTAGCGTCGGGACTAGCGGGTGGAGAGACCCAGTACTTC. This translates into CASSLASGLAGGETQYF.